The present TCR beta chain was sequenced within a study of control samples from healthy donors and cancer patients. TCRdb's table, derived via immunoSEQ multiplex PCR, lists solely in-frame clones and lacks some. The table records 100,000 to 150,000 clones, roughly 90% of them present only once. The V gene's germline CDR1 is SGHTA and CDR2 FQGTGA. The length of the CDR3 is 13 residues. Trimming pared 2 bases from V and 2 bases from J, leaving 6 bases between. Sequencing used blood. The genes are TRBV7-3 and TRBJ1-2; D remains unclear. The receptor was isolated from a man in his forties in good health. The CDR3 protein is CASSLQDNYGYTF. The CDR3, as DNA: TGTGCCAGCAGCTTACAGGACAACTATGGCTACACCTTC. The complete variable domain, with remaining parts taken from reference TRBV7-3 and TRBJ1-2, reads GAGVSQTPSNKVTEKGKYVELRCDPISGHTALYWYRQSLGQGPEFLIYFQGTGAADDSGLPNDRFFAVRPEGSVSTLKIQRTERGDSAVYLCASSLQDNYGYTFGSGTRLTVV.